The 3 T cell receptor beta chains presented below share a single source sample, sequenced in a study of T cells in Graves' hyperthyroidism and ophthalmopathy (dated 2019 in TCRdb). The library was produced with multiplex PCR. Data came from an Illumina HiSeq 2000. The TCR beta CDR3 regions were amplified from the RNA transcripts. For the first round of RT-PCR on the TCR CDR3, the HTBI primer set was used together with the Qiagen OneStep RT-PCR kit. TCRdb reprocessed the public reads (quality trimming at Q25 with fastp, clone calling with MiXCR) and kept in-frame beta chains. Each CDR3 protein appears once, grouped with its most common genes and DNA. The sample table contains over 700,000 distinct CDR3 sequences; only one count was recorded for 38% of them. Of the sample, around 9.3% falls within the top ten clones. Sample: blood. The receptors stem from a man aged 18 to 30 with Graves' hyperthyroidism.

This sequence joins TRBV25-1 and TRBJ2-7, with D possibly being TRBD2 (6 bases). V was trimmed by 4 bases and J by 2 bases, leaving 18 bases between them. From germline, CDR1 is MGHDK and CDR2 SYGVNS. The CDR3 covers 16 residues. This chain's CDR3 is CASSARVVTGAYEQYF. The CDR3 region has the DNA TGTGCCAGCAGTGCTAGAGTGGTGACGGGAGCCTACGAGCAGTACTTC.

Ten or more counts support this clonotype. CDR3 DNA sequence: TGTGCCAGCAGTGAAATAGGGGGCTACGAGCAGTACTTC. As protein: CASSEIGGYEQYF. The chain recombines TRBV25-1 with TRBJ2-7; possibly TRBD1 for D (6 bases). V was trimmed by 2 bases and J by 3 bases, leaving 8 bases between them. The V gene's germline CDR1 is MGHDK and CDR2 SYGVNS. This CDR3 region has 13 residues.

This clonotype appeared once. The V and J genes are TRBV29-1 and TRBJ1-2, with TRBD1 matching 9 bases. This CDR3 spans 13 amino acids. The V and J ends lost 0 bases and 6 bases, in that order; junction bases with no gene match: 2. Germline CDR1 reads SQVTM; CDR2 reads ANQGSEA. This CDR3 is CSVEDRDRDGYTF. Here the CDR3 DNA reads TGCAGCGTTGAAGACCGGGACAGGGATGGCTACACCTTC.